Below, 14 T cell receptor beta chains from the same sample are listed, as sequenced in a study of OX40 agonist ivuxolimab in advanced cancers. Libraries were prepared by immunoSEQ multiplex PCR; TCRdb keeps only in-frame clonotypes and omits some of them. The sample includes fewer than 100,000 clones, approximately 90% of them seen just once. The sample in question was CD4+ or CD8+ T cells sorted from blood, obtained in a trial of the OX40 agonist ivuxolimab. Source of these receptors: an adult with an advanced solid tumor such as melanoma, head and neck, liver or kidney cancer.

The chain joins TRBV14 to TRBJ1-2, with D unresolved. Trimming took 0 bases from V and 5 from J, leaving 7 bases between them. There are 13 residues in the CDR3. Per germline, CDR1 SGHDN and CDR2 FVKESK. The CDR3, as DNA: TGTGCCAGCAGCCAAGAAGAAGGGTATGGCTACACCTTC. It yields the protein CASSQEEGYGYTF. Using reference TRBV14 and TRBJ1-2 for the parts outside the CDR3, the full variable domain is EAGVTQFPSHSVIEKGQTVTLRCDPISGHDNLYWYRRVMGKEIKFLLHFVKESKQDESGMPNNRFLAERTGGTYSTLKVQPAELEDSGVYFCASSQEEGYGYTFGSGTRLTVV.

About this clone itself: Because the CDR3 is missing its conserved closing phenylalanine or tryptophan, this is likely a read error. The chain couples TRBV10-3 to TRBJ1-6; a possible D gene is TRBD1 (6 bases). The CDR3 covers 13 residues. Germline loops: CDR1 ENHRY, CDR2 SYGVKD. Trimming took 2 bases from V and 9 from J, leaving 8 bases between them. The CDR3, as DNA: TGTGCCATCAGTGAGGGGACAACTTCACCCCTCCACCTT. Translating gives CAISEGTTSPLHL.

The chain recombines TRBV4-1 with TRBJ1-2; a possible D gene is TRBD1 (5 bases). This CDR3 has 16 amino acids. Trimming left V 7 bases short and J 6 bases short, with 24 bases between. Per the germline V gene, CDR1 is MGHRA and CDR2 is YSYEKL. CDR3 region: CASTRMWDLGRDGYTF. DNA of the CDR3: TGCGCCAGCACCCGGATGTGGGACCTCGGGCGGGATGGCTACACCTTC.

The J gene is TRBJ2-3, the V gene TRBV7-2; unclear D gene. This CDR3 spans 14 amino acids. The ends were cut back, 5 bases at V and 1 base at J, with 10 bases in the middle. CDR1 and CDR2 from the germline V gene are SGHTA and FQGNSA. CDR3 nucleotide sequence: TGTGCCAGCAGCCCCCCTCGGGGCACAGATACGCAGTATTTT. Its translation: CASSPPRGTDTQYF.

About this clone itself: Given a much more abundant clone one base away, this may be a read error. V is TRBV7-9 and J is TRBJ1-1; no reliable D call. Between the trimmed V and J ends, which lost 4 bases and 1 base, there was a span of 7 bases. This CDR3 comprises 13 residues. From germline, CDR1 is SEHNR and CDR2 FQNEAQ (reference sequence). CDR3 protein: CASSSDGNTEAFF. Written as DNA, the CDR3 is TGTGCCAGCAGCTCGGACGGGAACACTGAAGCTTTCTTT.

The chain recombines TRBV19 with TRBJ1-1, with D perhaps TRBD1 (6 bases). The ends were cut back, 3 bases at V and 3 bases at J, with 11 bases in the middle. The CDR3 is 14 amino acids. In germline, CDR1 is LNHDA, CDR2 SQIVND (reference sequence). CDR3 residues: CASSIQGLDTEAFF. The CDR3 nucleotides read TGTGCCAGTAGTATCCAGGGGCTGGACACTGAAGCTTTCTTT.

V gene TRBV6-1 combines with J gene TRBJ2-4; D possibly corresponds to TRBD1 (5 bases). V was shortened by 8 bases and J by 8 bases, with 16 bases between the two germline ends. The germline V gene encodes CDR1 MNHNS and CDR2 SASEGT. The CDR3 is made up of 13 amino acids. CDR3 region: CASGQGFSDIQYF. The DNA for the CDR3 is TGTGCCAGCGGCCAGGGCTTTTCGGACATTCAGTACTTC.

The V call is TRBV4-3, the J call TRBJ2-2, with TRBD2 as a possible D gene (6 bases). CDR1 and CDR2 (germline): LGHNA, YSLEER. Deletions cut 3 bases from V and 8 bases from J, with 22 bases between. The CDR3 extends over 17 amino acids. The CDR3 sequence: CASSHSRDSSPGGELFF. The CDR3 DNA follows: TGCGCCAGCAGCCACAGCCGGGACTCATCGCCCGGTGGGGAGCTGTTTTTT.

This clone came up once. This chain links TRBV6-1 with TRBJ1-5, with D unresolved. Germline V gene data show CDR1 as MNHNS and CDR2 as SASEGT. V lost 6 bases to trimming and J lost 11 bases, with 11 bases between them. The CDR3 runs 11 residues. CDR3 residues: CASRDYWAQHF. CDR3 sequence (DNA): TGTGCCAGCAGGGATTATTGGGCCCAGCATTTT.

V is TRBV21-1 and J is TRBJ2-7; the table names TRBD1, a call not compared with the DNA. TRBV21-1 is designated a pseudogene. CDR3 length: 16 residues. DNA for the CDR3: TGTGCCAGCAGCAAGAACCAGGGGGCATTCGCTTACGAGCAGTACTTC. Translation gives CASSKNQGAFAYEQYF.

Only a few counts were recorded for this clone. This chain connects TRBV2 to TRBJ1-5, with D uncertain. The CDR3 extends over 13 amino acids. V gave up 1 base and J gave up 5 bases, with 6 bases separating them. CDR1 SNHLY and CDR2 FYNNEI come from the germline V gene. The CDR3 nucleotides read TGTGCCAGCAGTGAAGAGAAGGATCAGCCCCAGCATTTT. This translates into CASSEEKDQPQHF.

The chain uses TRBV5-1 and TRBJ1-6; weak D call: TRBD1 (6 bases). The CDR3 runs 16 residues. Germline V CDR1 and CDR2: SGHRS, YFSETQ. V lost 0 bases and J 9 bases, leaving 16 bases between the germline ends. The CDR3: CASSLAPSGVGSPLHF. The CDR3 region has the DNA TGCGCCAGCAGCTTGGCCCCGTCAGGGGTCGGTTCACCCCTCCACTTT.

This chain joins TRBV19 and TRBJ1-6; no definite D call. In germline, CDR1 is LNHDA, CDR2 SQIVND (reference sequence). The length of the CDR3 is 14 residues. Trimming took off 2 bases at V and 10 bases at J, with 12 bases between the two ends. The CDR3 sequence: CASSIRQVGSPLHF. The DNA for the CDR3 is TGTGCCAGTAGTATAAGGCAGGTTGGCTCACCCCTCCACTTT.

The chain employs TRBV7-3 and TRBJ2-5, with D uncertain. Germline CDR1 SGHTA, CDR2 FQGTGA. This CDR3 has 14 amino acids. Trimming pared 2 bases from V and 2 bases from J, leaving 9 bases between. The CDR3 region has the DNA TGTGCCAGCAGCTTAGATCAAGCACAAGAGACCCAGTACTTC. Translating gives CASSLDQAQETQYF.